This is a list of T cell receptor beta chains from one sample in a study of blood T cell repertoires in COVID-19. TCRdb keeps only in-frame clones here, not all; method: immunoSEQ multiplex PCR. The repertoire holds fewer than 250,000 clones, with roughly nine tenths as singletons. Source material: peripheral blood. These receptors were collected from a man aged 30 to 39 with acute or convalescent COVID-19. Each CDR3 is given with its conserved first and last residue. A D gene is named only where the DNA matches it firmly. Clone size appears in some rows only: once, few, many, or a class for an expanded clone.

j_call d_call v_call clone_size cdr3_nt cdr3_aa
TRBJ1-5 NA TRBV28 NA TGTGCCAGCAGTCTCTGGTCAGACAATCAGCCCCAGCATTTT CASSLWSDNQPQHF
TRBJ1-2 NA TRBV6-5 few TGTGCCAGCAGCGGGAGCCCGGGGGGGGCCTATGGCTACACCTTC CASSGSPGGAYGYTF
TRBJ2-7 NA TRBV25-1 NA TGTGCCAGCATTCGTCGATGGGGGGTCTACGAGCAGTACTTC CASIRRWGVYEQYF
TRBJ1-2 NA TRBV14 once TGTGCCAGCAGCCAAGATCGGAACGGACTCGTTGGCTACACCTTC CASSQDRNGLVGYTF
TRBJ2-7 TRBD2 TRBV18 NA TGTGCCAGCTCACCCAAGCGGGGGCCGGCCTACGAGCAGTACTTC CASSPKRGPAYEQYF
TRBJ1-3 NA TRBV5-5 NA TGTGCCAGCAGCCGGGACTTCTCTGGAAACACCATATATTTT CASSRDFSGNTIYF
TRBJ1-1 TRBD1 TRBV6-5 NA TGTGCCAGCAGTTACCACAGGGGGAACACTGAAGCTTTCTTT CASSYHRGNTEAFF
TRBJ2-5 TRBD2 TRBV25-1 NA TGTGCCAGCCAGGGACTAGCGGGGGTTGGGGAGACCCAGTACTTC CASQGLAGVGETQYF
TRBJ1-4 NA TRBV7-8 NA TGTGCCAGCCGCCGAGCCGCGGGCGACGAAAAACTGTTTTTT CASRRAAGDEKLFF
TRBJ1-2 TRBD1 TRBV28 NA TGTGCCAGCAGACCCGAGGGGGCGCGCTATGGCTACACCTTC CASRPEGARYGYTF
TRBJ1-1 TRBD1 TRBV19 few TGTGCCAGTAGAGGGGACAGGGGGCAATGGGCTGAAGCTTTCTTT CASRGDRGQWAEAFF
TRBJ2-7 TRBD2 TRBV5-1 NA TGCGCCAGCAGCTTCCGACTAGCGGGGGAATCCTACGAGCAGTACTTC CASSFRLAGESYEQYF
TRBJ2-7 TRBD1 TRBV5-1 NA TGCGCCAGCAGCTCAGGACAGGACTACGAGCAGTACTTC CASSSGQDYEQYF
TRBJ2-1 NA TRBV7-6 NA TGTGCCAGCAGCTTTGCGGGGACGGGGGACTACAATGAGCAGTTCTTC CASSFAGTGDYNEQFF
TRBJ2-3 TRBD2 TRBV3-1/TRBV3-2 NA TGTGCCAGCAGCCAACGGGGGGGCGCAGATACGCAGTATTTT CASSQRGGADTQYF
TRBJ2-1 TRBD1 TRBV6-5 NA TGTGCCAGCAGGTTGGGACAGAACAATGAGCAGTTCTTC CASRLGQNNEQFF
TRBJ1-5 TRBD1 TRBV27 few TGTGCCAGCAGTTCCGGACAGGGGCGCAATCAGCCCCAGCATTTT CASSSGQGRNQPQHF
TRBJ2-1 TRBD2 TRBV10-3 NA TGTGCCATCAGTGATAGCGGGGGGGCATCTAGTGAGCAGTTCTTC CAISDSGGASSEQFF
TRBJ1-1 NA TRBV5-1 few TGCGCCAGCAGATTCTATATGAACACTGAAGCTTTCTTT CASRFYMNTEAFF
TRBJ1-1 NA TRBV18 NA TGTGCCAGCTCGGTGGCGGGACGGTTGAACACTGAAGCTTTCTTT CASSVAGRLNTEAFF
TRBJ1-1 TRBD1 TRBV15 NA TGTGCCACCAGCAGAGAGGGGACAGGGGGCGGGACTGAAGCTTTCTTT CATSREGTGGGTEAFF
TRBJ1-6 NA TRBV12-3/TRBV12-4 NA TGTGCCAGCAGTTTACCCCTGAGGCCCCTCCACTTT CASSLPLRPLHF
TRBJ2-1 NA TRBV4-2 NA TGTGCCAGCAGCCAAGACTTGAGAGAGGTTGATGAGCAGTTCTTC CASSQDLREVDEQFF
TRBJ2-7 TRBD2 TRBV6-5 NA TGTGCCAGCAGTTCACTAGCGGGGGGGTACGAGCAGTACTTC CASSSLAGGYEQYF
TRBJ1-3 NA TRBV28 NA TGTGCCAGCAGTGTTAAATTATCTGGAAACACCATATATTTT CASSVKLSGNTIYF
TRBJ1-1 TRBD1 TRBV5-4 NA TGTGCCAGCTGGGACAGGCTCACTCTAGGGAACACTGAAGCTTTCTTT CASWDRLTLGNTEAFF
TRBJ2-1 TRBD2 TRBV7-3 NA TGTGCCAGCAGCTCCTCTAGCGGGCAATACAATGAGCAGTTCTTC CASSSSSGQYNEQFF
TRBJ2-3 NA TRBV21-1 few TGTGCCAGCAGCCCCCCGGCGGAGGAGGAAGATACGCAGTATTTT CASSPPAEEEDTQYF
TRBJ2-7 NA TRBV28 NA TGTGCCAGCAGTTTATTCCAGTACGAGCAGTACTTC CASSLFQYEQYF
TRBJ2-5 TRBD2 TRBV3-1/TRBV3-2 NA TGTGCCAGCAGCCGCCTGGGACTAGCGGGGCAAGAGACCCAGTACTTC CASSRLGLAGQETQYF
TRBJ1-1 NA TRBV6-5 NA TGTGCCAGCAGCCGCGGTCTGTACACTGAAGCTTTCTTT CASSRGLYTEAFF
TRBJ2-1 NA TRBV27 once TGTGCCAGCAGTTCGGGTTACGAGCGGACCAACTGGACTGAGCAGTTCTTC CASSSGYERTNWTEQFF
TRBJ2-4 TRBD2 TRBV27 NA TGTGCCAGCAGCGGACTAGCGGGAGGGATTCAGTACTTC CASSGLAGGIQYF
TRBJ2-3 TRBD1 TRBV6-1 NA TGTGCCAGCAGTGACGGGACAGGCACAGATACGCAGTATTTT CASSDGTGTDTQYF
TRBJ1-5 NA TRBV19 NA TGTGCCAGTAGCCTCGTGGGCGGAACAGGGCAGCCCCAGCATTTT CASSLVGGTGQPQHF